A single sample is the source of the 29 T cell receptor beta chains below, sequenced in a study of T cells in localized non-small cell lung cancer. Data came from immunoSEQ multiplex PCR; TCRdb stores just in-frame clones and leaves some out. The table has over 50,000 clones, roughly 90% seen once. The sequenced sample was peripheral blood, obtained before any cancer treatment. The origin of the receptors is a woman aged 35 to 69 with stage I lung adenocarcinoma.

This CDR3 reads CASSQDGGVQYYQPQHF. The CDR3 coding sequence is TGTGCCAGCAGCCAAGATGGGGGCGTCCAGTACTATCAGCCCCAGCATTTT. The chain recombines TRBV4-2 with TRBJ1-5, with a possible D match to TRBD1 (6 bases). The CDR3 runs 17 residues. Germline V gene lookup returns CDR1 LGHNA and CDR2 YNFKEQ. V dropped 0 bases and J dropped 5 bases, with 17 bases sitting between them.

The V gene is TRBV27, the J gene TRBJ2-1; 13 bases line up with TRBD2. This CDR3 is built from 14 residues. Trimming at V came to 6 bases and at J to 9 bases, leaving 5 bases not matched to a gene. CDR1 MNHEY and CDR2 SMNVEV come from the germline V gene (reference sequence). DNA of the CDR3: TGTGCCAGCAGGGGACTAGCGGGACAAAGTGAGCAGTTCTTC. It translates to CASRGLAGQSEQFF.

This chain links TRBV4-3 with TRBJ1-5; 8 bases map to TRBD1. V was pared by 0 bases and J by 7 bases, with 5 bases of the junction left unmatched. Germline V gives CDR1 LGHNA, CDR2 YSLEER. The CDR3 length is 15 residues. CDR3 nucleotide sequence: TGCGCCAGCAGCCAAGATCAGGGGGCGCGACAGCCCCAGCATTTT. This gives the protein CASSQDQGARQPQHF.

The V and J genes are TRBV2 and TRBJ2-3; the D gene is possibly TRBD2 (5 bases). V was pared by 4 bases and J by 2 bases, with 7 bases between. Looked up from germline, CDR1 is SNHLY and CDR2 is FYNNEI. This CDR3 spans 13 amino acids. CDR3 sequence (DNA): TGTGCCAGCAGTGGGGAGTCCACAGATACGCAGTATTTT. Amino acids: CASSGESTDTQYF.

The rearrangement uses TRBV18 and TRBJ1-3; D is unresolved. CDR3 size: 15 residues. V gave up 3 bases and J gave up 3 bases, with 12 bases separating them. The germline CDR1 and CDR2 sequences are KGHSH and LQKENI. CDR3 residues: CASSPRGQVGNTIYF. CDR3 sequence (DNA): TGTGCCAGCTCACCCCGCGGGCAGGTTGGAAACACCATATATTTT.

The chain couples TRBV6-1 to TRBJ1-2, with a possible D match to TRBD1 (5 bases). Trimming took 4 bases from V and 3 from J, leaving 15 bases between them. The CDR3 is made up of 15 amino acids. Germline CDR1 is MNHNS and CDR2 is SASEGT. CDR3 region: CASSARDGVDYGYTF. For the CDR3, the DNA is TGTGCCAGCAGTGCCAGGGACGGAGTTGACTATGGCTACACCTTC.

The chain carries TRBV6-4 and TRBJ2-1; 9 nucleotides align to TRBD2. The J segment lost 7 bases and the V segment lost 3 bases, leaving 7 bases of the junction unmatched. From germline, CDR1 is MRHNA and CDR2 SNTAGT. The CDR3 has 15 amino acids. CDR3 region: CASSEDSGGKNEQFF. CDR3 bases: TGTGCCAGCAGTGAAGATAGCGGGGGTAAAAATGAGCAGTTCTTC.

The V gene is TRBV7-2, the J gene TRBJ1-4; D remains unclear. This CDR3 spans 13 amino acids. The germline V gene has CDR1 SGHTA and CDR2 FQGNSA. V was shortened by 4 bases and J by 8 bases, with 11 bases between the two germline ends. The DNA for the CDR3 is TGTGCCAGCAGCTCGAACAGATGGGAAAAACTGTTTTTT. Amino acid sequence: CASSSNRWEKLFF.

This rearrangement joins TRBV5-1 to TRBJ2-7, with D perhaps given as TRBD1 or TRBD2 (6 bases each). The V and J ends lost 0 bases and 7 bases respectively, with 14 bases between them. The CDR3 runs to 14 residues. Germline V gene data show CDR1 as SGHRS and CDR2 as YFSETQ. CDR3 coding DNA: TGCGCCAGCAGCTTGGAGGGGGGCCGGGGGGAGCAGTACTTC. Protein: CASSLEGGRGEQYF.

This clone was picked up one time. The rearrangement joins TRBV11-2 to TRBJ2-1; 9 nucleotides agree with TRBD2. The CDR3 consists of 16 residues. The ends lost 0 bases at V and 3 bases at J; junction bases unmatched: 3. The V gene's germline CDR1 is SGHAT and CDR2 FQNNGV. The CDR3 here is CASSLELAGHYNEQFF. CDR3 coding DNA: TGTGCCAGCAGCTTAGAACTAGCGGGTCACTACAATGAGCAGTTCTTC.

The count of this clone is one. This chain uses TRBV7-9 with TRBJ1-6; possibly TRBD1 for D (6 bases). The CDR3 covers 16 residues. Looked up from germline, CDR1 is SEHNR and CDR2 is FQNEAQ (reference sequence). Trimming pared 0 bases from V and 7 bases from J, leaving 13 bases between. CDR3 in amino acids: CASSLAWDKPNSPLHF. The CDR3 DNA is TGTGCCAGCAGCTTAGCCTGGGACAAACCAAATTCACCCCTCCACTTT.

The genes are TRBV30 and TRBJ1-4; no definite D call. The CDR3 runs 12 residues. The V gene lost 0 bases and the J gene lost 5 bases, with 4 bases spanning the gap. Germline lookup yields CDR1 GTSNPN and CDR2 SVGIG (reference sequence). The CDR3 DNA sequence: TGTGCCTGGAGTGTAGAAAATGAAAAACTGTTTTTT. Amino acid sequence: CAWSVENEKLFF.

The chain has TRBV18 and TRBJ2-3; 8 positions match TRBD2. Germline loops: CDR1 KGHSH, CDR2 LQKENI. The CDR3 has 16 amino acids. V was pared by 2 bases and J by 3 bases, with 7 bases of the junction left unmatched. CDR3 in amino acids: CASSPSPGGKTDTQYF. In DNA, the CDR3 is TGTGCCAGCTCACCATCCCCGGGGGGGAAGACAGATACGCAGTATTTT.

The chain recombines TRBV9 with TRBJ2-1, with D possibly matching TRBD2 (6 bases). The CDR3 totals 15 residues. Per the germline V gene, CDR1 is SGDLS and CDR2 is YYNGEE. V lost 2 bases and J 2 bases, leaving 11 bases between the germline ends. The CDR3 DNA reads as TGTGCCAGCAGCGTCGGGGGTGGGACCTACAATGAGCAGTTCTTC. This codes for CASSVGGGTYNEQFF.

The CDR3 sequence: CASSQRRDSIYGYTF. The CDR3 DNA follows: TGTGCCAGCAGTCAACGACGGGACAGTATCTATGGCTACACCTTC. The V call is TRBV2, the J call TRBJ1-2; TRBD1 aligns across 7 bases. Germline assignment: CDR1 SNHLY and CDR2 FYNNEI. With 5 bases clipped from V and 4 bases from J, the junction kept 10 bases outside the gene matches. CDR3 size: 15 residues. Drawing the rest from reference TRBV2 and TRBJ1-2, the complete variable domain is EPEVTQTPSHQVTQMGQEVILRCVPISNHLYFYWYRQILGQKVEFLVSFYNNEISEKSEIFDDQFSVERPDGSNFTLKIRSTKLEDSAMYFCASSQRRDSIYGYTFGSGTRLTVV.

V gene TRBV23-1 combines with J gene TRBJ2-3; TRBD2 agrees at 13 bases. TRBV23-1 is an open reading frame, and its role is uncertain. V gave up 1 base and J gave up 2 bases; unmatched junction bases: 24. This CDR3 has 24 residues. CDR3 loop: CASSQYTSGGAPRKHTRHTDTQYF. CDR3 nucleotide sequence: TGCGCCAGCAGTCAATATACTAGCGGGGGGGCCCCGAGGAAACACACACGGCACACAGATACGCAGTATTTT.

The J gene is TRBJ2-1, the V gene TRBV19; 10 bases map to TRBD1. The trim removed 9 bases at V and 4 bases at J, leaving 6 bases unmatched. The CDR3 covers 14 residues. Germline values: CDR1 LNHDA, CDR2 SQIVND (reference sequence). CDR3 residues: CASGTGASYNEQFF. CDR3 coding DNA: TGTGCCAGCGGGACAGGGGCCTCATACAATGAGCAGTTCTTC.

The rearrangement joins TRBV6-1 to TRBJ1-2; 8 nucleotides align to TRBD1. This CDR3 contains 14 residues. Germline V CDR1 and CDR2: MNHNS, SASEGT. Unmatched junction bases numbered 8, after V lost 7 bases and J lost 4 bases. CDR3 nucleotides: TGTGCCAGCAATCCAGGGGGCTCTAGCTATGGCTACACCTTC. This sequence encodes CASNPGGSSYGYTF.

This sequence joins TRBV4-3 and TRBJ1-5; TRBD1 agrees at 10 bases. Germline V gene sequence: CDR1 LGHNA, CDR2 YSLEER. V shed 3 bases, J shed 7 bases, and the junction held 9 bases outside the gene matches. The CDR3 has 16 amino acids. The CDR3 sequence: CASSQDWDRGNQPQHF. CDR3 in DNA: TGCGCCAGCAGCCAGGACTGGGACAGGGGAAACCAGCCCCAGCATTTT.

The rearrangement joins TRBV28 to TRBJ2-1; TRBD2 is a possible D gene (6 bases). Germline CDR1 is MDHEN and CDR2 is SYDVKM. This CDR3 has 16 residues. V dropped 3 bases and J dropped 7 bases, with 19 bases sitting between them. The CDR3 region is CASSFYVAERQNEQFF. The CDR3 DNA follows: TGTGCCAGCAGTTTCTACGTAGCGGAGAGGCAGAATGAGCAGTTCTTC.

This rearrangement joins TRBV11-2 to TRBJ2-1, with D perhaps TRBD2 (7 bases). V was clipped by 5 bases and J by 9 bases, with 20 bases between them. Looked up from germline, CDR1 is SGHAT and CDR2 is FQNNGV. The CDR3 sequence is 15 residues long. As DNA, the CDR3 is TGTGCCAGCAGCCTAAAACGGGGGGCCGTAGGTGAGCAGTTCTTC. Translating gives CASSLKRGAVGEQFF.

The J gene is TRBJ2-1, the V gene TRBV6-6; D ambiguous. The germline V and J ends were trimmed by 4 bases and 0 bases, with 10 bases remaining between them. There are 15 residues in the CDR3. Germline assignment: CDR1 MNHNY and CDR2 SVGAGI (reference sequence). The CDR3 nucleotides read TGTGCCAGCAGTTCTATGTCAAGCTCCTACAATGAGCAGTTCTTC. Translating it yields CASSSMSSSYNEQFF.

CDR3 nucleotides: TGCGCCAGCAGCTTGGGGGTCTCTGGAAACACCATATATTTT. It specifies CASSLGVSGNTIYF. The gene calls are TRBV5-1 and TRBJ1-3; D not certain. The germline V gene has CDR1 SGHRS and CDR2 YFSETQ. The CDR3 covers 14 residues. V lost 0 bases and J 0 bases, leaving 4 bases between the germline ends.

The chain combines TRBV6-5 with TRBJ1-2, with no clear D. Germline lookup yields CDR1 MNHEY and CDR2 SVGAGI. The V and J ends lost 0 bases and 7 bases respectively, with 15 bases between them. This CDR3 is 15 amino acids long. The DNA of the CDR3 is TGTGCCAGCAGTTACTCGAGAACGGTTACCGCTGGCTACACCTTC. Encoded protein: CASSYSRTVTAGYTF.

The chain uses TRBV6-4 and TRBJ2-1; 9 nucleotides agree with TRBD2. J was trimmed by 4 bases and V by 6 bases; bases with no gene match: 13. The CDR3 consists of 17 residues. The germline gives CDR1 MRHNA, CDR2 SNTAGT. As DNA, the CDR3 is TGTGCCAGCAGCCCTAGACCTAGCGGGGCCGGTTACAATGAGCAGTTCTTC. Its protein product is CASSPRPSGAGYNEQFF.

The V call is TRBV6-5, the J call TRBJ2-1; 8 nucleotides line up with TRBD2. Germline V gene sequence: CDR1 MNHEY, CDR2 SVGAGI. The CDR3 contains 15 residues. V trimming: 10 bases; J trimming: 0 bases; junction bases outside the gene matches: 8. This CDR3 is CATHYGTSSYNEQFF. The CDR3, as DNA: TGTGCCACCCATTATGGGACTAGCTCCTACAATGAGCAGTTCTTC.

The CDR3 region is CASIPQANTGELFF. The CDR3 region has the DNA TGTGCCAGTATTCCTCAGGCGAACACCGGGGAGCTGTTTTTT. The genes are TRBV19 and TRBJ2-2; D is unclear. Germline values: CDR1 LNHDA, CDR2 SQIVND (reference sequence). Trimming cost V 7 bases and J 0 bases, with 9 bases left between them. The CDR3 consists of 14 residues. Supplemented by reference TRBV19 and TRBJ2-2, the full variable domain reads DGGITQSPKYLFRKEGQNVTLSCEQNLNHDAMYWYRQDPGQGLRLIYYSQIVNDFQKGDIAEGYSVSREKKESFPLTVTSAQKNPTAFYLCASIPQANTGELFFGEGSRLTVL.

V and J are TRBV18 and TRBJ2-7; D gene uncertain. Germline V gene lookup returns CDR1 KGHSH and CDR2 LQKENI. This CDR3 is built from 14 residues. The V gene lost 0 bases and the J gene lost 1 base, with 7 bases spanning the gap. The CDR3 nucleotides are TGTGCCAGCTCACCACCATACTTATCCTACGAGCAGTACTTC. Translating it yields CASSPPYLSYEQYF.

The chain recombines TRBV6-5 with TRBJ2-7; D may be TRBD1 or TRBD2 (6 bases each). V was cut by 5 bases and J by 3 bases, with 14 bases left in between. The CDR3 consists of 14 residues. Germline CDR1 MNHEY, CDR2 SVGAGI. This CDR3 reads CASSPRRGIYEQYF. In DNA, the CDR3 is TGTGCCAGCAGTCCCCGGAGGGGGATCTACGAGCAGTACTTC.